Listed here are 27 T cell receptor beta chains from one sample, sequenced in a study of blood T cell repertoires in COVID-19. The repertoire was sequenced with immunoSEQ multiplex PCR; TCRdb's copy has only in-frame clones and lacks some. The table includes roughly 350,000 clones, approximately 87% detected once. The sequenced sample was peripheral blood. The receptors were sampled from a woman aged 45-60 years with COVID-19, enrolled during active disease.

This clone has just one count. The chain links TRBV19 to TRBJ1-1, with 8 bases that match TRBD1. Looked up from germline, CDR1 is LNHDA and CDR2 is SQIVND (reference sequence). V lost 7 bases and J lost 4; bases outside the gene matches: 20. This CDR3 has 18 amino acids. CDR3 in amino acids: CASTISTGGTWGSTEAFF. The CDR3 DNA reads as TGTGCCAGTACCATATCCACAGGGGGTACATGGGGGAGCACTGAAGCTTTCTTT.

The chain employs TRBV23-1 and TRBJ2-1; 8 bases map to TRBD1. TRBV23-1 is reported as an ORF; its role is uncertain. Unmatched junction bases numbered 8, after V lost 0 bases and J lost 7 bases. This CDR3 is 16 amino acids long. The DNA for the CDR3 is TGCGCCAGCAGTCAATCGATTGGACAGGGCCATAATGAGCAGTTCTTC. Its protein product is CASSQSIGQGHNEQFF.

V and J are TRBV29-1 and TRBJ2-1; the D is unclear. With 4 bases removed from V and 8 bases from J, the gap between germline ends came to 9 bases. Germline V gene sequence: CDR1 SQVTM, CDR2 ANQGSEA. The CDR3 loop spans 11 amino acids. This CDR3 reads CSVVKRYEQFF. For the CDR3, the DNA is TGCAGCGTTGTTAAGCGATATGAGCAGTTCTTC.

For the CDR3, the DNA is TGTGCCAGTAGTCCATGGACAGGGACCCTCCAAGAGACCCAGTACTTC. Translating it yields CASSPWTGTLQETQYF. The V call is TRBV19, the J call TRBJ2-5; 8 nucleotides line up with TRBD1. Per germline, CDR1 LNHDA and CDR2 SQIVND (reference sequence). This CDR3 contains 16 residues. V gave up 5 bases and J gave up 1 base; unmatched junction bases: 9.

The rearrangement uses TRBV3-1 (or the pseudogene TRBV3-2) and TRBJ1-6; the D is unclear. Trimming stripped 4 bases from V and 15 bases from J, with 16 bases between. CDR3 length equals 13 residues. Germline V CDR1 and CDR2: LGHDT, YNNKEL (reference sequence). The CDR3 sequence is CASSLNPGEGLHF. In DNA, the CDR3 is TGTGCCAGCAGCCTCAATCCCGGGGAAGGCCTCCACTTT.

The chain has TRBV29-1 and TRBJ1-4; a weak D match, TRBD1 (6 bases). The CDR3 length is 13 residues. CDR1 and CDR2 from the germline V gene are SQVTM and ANQGSEA. V lost 7 bases, J lost 4 bases, and 13 bases lay in between. The CDR3 sequence is CSAFPGDNEKLFF. The CDR3 bases are TGCAGCGCATTCCCAGGGGATAATGAAAAACTGTTTTTT.

The V gene is TRBV5-1, the J gene TRBJ2-1; weak D call: TRBD2 (5 bases). V was shortened by 7 bases and J by 0 bases, with 8 bases between the two germline ends. The germline V gene has CDR1 SGHRS and CDR2 YFSETQ. The CDR3 spans 13 residues. CDR3 sequence: CASAGNSYNEQFF. CDR3 DNA sequence: TGCGCCAGCGCCGGGAACTCCTACAATGAGCAGTTCTTC.

The chain uses TRBV27 and TRBJ1-1; the match to TRBD1 covers 10 bases. Germline V gene lookup returns CDR1 MNHEY and CDR2 SMNVEV (reference sequence). With 5 bases clipped from V and 2 bases from J, the junction kept 8 bases outside the gene matches. The CDR3 has 16 residues. This CDR3 reads CASSLSGTGVNTEAFF. CDR3 in DNA: TGTGCCAGCAGTCTCTCCGGGACAGGGGTAAACACTGAAGCTTTCTTT.

The rearrangement joins TRBV18 to TRBJ1-1; perhaps TRBD1 as D (6 bases). V lost 3 bases, J lost 5 bases, and 10 bases lay in between. This CDR3 contains 13 residues. Germline lookup yields CDR1 KGHSH and CDR2 LQKENI. CDR3 DNA: TGTGCCAGCTCACCGGTTCAGGGGACTGAAGCTTTCTTT. It is translated as CASSPVQGTEAFF. The full variable domain, in which reference TRBV18 and TRBJ1-1 provide the parts outside the CDR3, is NAGVMQNPRHLVRRRGQEARLRCSPMKGHSHVYWYRQLPEEGLKFMVYLQKENIIDESGMPKERFSAEFPKEGPSILRIQQVVRGDSAAYFCASSPVQGTEAFFGQGTRLTVV.

V is TRBV7-6 and J is TRBJ2-7; D may be TRBD1 (7 bases). Germline values: CDR1 SGHVS, CDR2 FNYEAQ. With 1 base removed from V and 4 bases from J, the gap between germline ends came to 14 bases. This CDR3 comprises 15 residues. The CDR3 sequence: CASSLEGGTAYEQYF. The CDR3 DNA reads as TGTGCCAGCAGCTTAGAGGGCGGGACAGCATACGAGCAGTACTTC.

This chain joins TRBV18 and TRBJ1-2; 8 nucleotides match TRBD1. V lost 6 bases and J lost 0; bases outside the gene matches: 6. CDR3 length: 15 amino acids. Germline V lookup: CDR1 KGHSH, CDR2 LQKENI. In DNA form, the CDR3 reads TGTGCCAGCTCCCTTGGACAGGGTTCTAACTATGGCTACACCTTC. Translating gives CASSLGQGSNYGYTF.

This chain links TRBV5-1 with TRBJ1-1; D might be TRBD1 (5 bases). Between the trimmed V and J ends, which lost 4 bases and 1 base, there was a span of 14 bases. The CDR3 loop spans 15 amino acids. Germline V gene sequence: CDR1 SGHRS, CDR2 YFSETQ. Here the CDR3 reads CASSTLDTQNTEAFF. CDR3 DNA sequence: TGCGCCAGCAGCACCCTGGACACCCAGAACACTGAAGCTTTCTTT.

J is TRBJ2-1 and V is TRBV4-1; 8 nucleotides match TRBD1. CDR1 and CDR2 (germline): MGHRA, YSYEKL. J was trimmed by 9 bases and V by 2 bases; bases with no gene match: 12. The CDR3 totals 16 residues. The CDR3 DNA follows: TGCGCCAGCAGCCAAAAACCTCAGGGGGCTGGCGGTGAGCAGTTCTTC. It encodes CASSQKPQGAGGEQFF.

This chain connects TRBV6-6 to TRBJ2-5; possible D gene TRBD1, 6 bases. The length of the CDR3 is 15 residues. Trimming pared 2 bases from V and 5 bases from J, leaving 15 bases between. Germline values: CDR1 MNHNY, CDR2 SVGAGI (reference sequence). The CDR3 coding sequence is TGTGCCAGCAGTTACCGAAACAGGGTCGCGGAGACCCAGTACTTC. Translated, it gives CASSYRNRVAETQYF.

The chain has TRBV7-3 and TRBJ2-1; possible D gene TRBD1, 6 bases. The CDR3 spans 15 residues. The germline V gene encodes CDR1 SGHTA and CDR2 FQGTGA. Trimming took off 5 bases at V and 5 bases at J, with 16 bases between the two ends. CDR3 sequence: CASSPWQGWDNEQFF. The CDR3 region has the DNA TGTGCCAGCAGCCCATGGCAGGGGTGGGACAATGAGCAGTTCTTC.

The rearrangement joins TRBV6-5 to TRBJ2-3; possibly TRBD2 for D (5 bases). The CDR3 runs 10 residues. Deletions cut 11 bases from V and 6 bases from J, with 9 bases between. Germline lookup yields CDR1 MNHEY and CDR2 SVGAGI. The CDR3 loop is CAVRADTQYF. The CDR3 bases are TGTGCCGTGAGGGCTGATACGCAGTATTTT.

The chain joins TRBV6-6 to TRBJ1-5; TRBD1 agrees at 8 bases. The V gene's germline CDR1 is MNHNY and CDR2 SVGAGI (reference sequence). The CDR3 spans 15 residues. Germline trimming cut 3 bases from V and 7 bases from J; bases unmatched to any gene: 8. The CDR3 DNA follows: TGTGCCAGCAGTTATTTACAGGGGGGGAACCAGCCCCAGCATTTT. This gives the protein CASSYLQGGNQPQHF.

The chain combines TRBV5-4 with TRBJ2-2; TRBD1 aligns across 11 bases. This CDR3 has 16 residues. The trim removed 4 bases at V and 4 bases at J, leaving 6 bases unmatched. Per germline, CDR1 SGHNT and CDR2 YYREEE (reference sequence). DNA of the CDR3: TGTGCCAGCAGCCATGGGACAGGGGGACGCACCGGGGAGCTGTTTTTT. Encoded protein: CASSHGTGGRTGELFF.

Comments on this clone: Other DNA sequences from this sample encode an identical CDR3 as well. This rearrangement joins TRBV12-3 or TRBV12-4 to TRBJ1-6; D is possibly TRBD1 (5 bases). CDR3 length: 12 residues. The V end was cut by 4 bases, the J end by 9 bases, with 7 bases between. The CDR3 DNA sequence: TGTGCCAGCAGTTCTAGGGGTTCACCCCTCCACTTT. This codes for CASSSRGSPLHF.

The V call is TRBV7-2, the J call TRBJ2-1; 10 bases match TRBD2. V gave up 1 base and J gave up 9 bases; unmatched junction bases: 9. This CDR3 is 16 amino acids long. Germline V gene sequence: CDR1 SGHTA, CDR2 FQGNSA. CDR3 residues: CASSLVAGGHHGEQFF. For the CDR3, the DNA is TGTGCCAGCAGCTTAGTAGCGGGAGGCCATCATGGTGAGCAGTTCTTC.

There are a few counts of this clone. J is TRBJ1-1 and V is TRBV3-1 (or the pseudogene TRBV3-2), with TRBD1 matching over 9 bases. Germline lookup yields CDR1 LGHDT and CDR2 YNNKEL (reference sequence). The CDR3 extends over 14 amino acids. Germline trimming cut 7 bases from V and 4 bases from J; bases unmatched to any gene: 7. The CDR3 region is CASTTGGKGTEAFF. Written as DNA, the CDR3 is TGTGCCAGCACCACAGGGGGCAAAGGCACTGAAGCTTTCTTT.

The chain links TRBV19 to TRBJ1-2, with 10 bases identical to TRBD1. The germline V gene has CDR1 LNHDA and CDR2 SQIVND (reference sequence). This CDR3 has 18 amino acids. The J segment lost 7 bases and the V segment lost 1 base, leaving 15 bases of the junction unmatched. Here the CDR3 DNA reads TGTGCCAGTAGTATAGCCGTCCCGGGACAGGGGCAAGGGAGTGGCTACACCTTC. This gives the protein CASSIAVPGQGQGSGYTF.

This sequence joins TRBV5-1 and TRBJ1-2, with D possibly TRBD1 on 5 matching bases. The V end lost 5 bases, the J end lost 4 bases, and 15 bases lay between the germline ends. In germline, CDR1 is SGHRS, CDR2 YFSETQ. The CDR3 sequence is 14 residues long. DNA for the CDR3: TGCGCCAGCAGGCCGGGGGAAGGGGCCTATGGCTACACCTTC. It codes for CASRPGEGAYGYTF.

CDR3 protein: CAWSPSIFLRVYEQYF. The CDR3 nucleotides read TGTGCCTGGAGTCCCTCCATTTTTTTGAGGGTCTACGAGCAGTACTTC. J is TRBJ2-7 and V is TRBV30, with D possibly matching TRBD2 (5 bases). V was pared by 2 bases and J by 3 bases, with 20 bases between. CDR3 length: 16 amino acids. Germline V gene lookup returns CDR1 GTSNPN and CDR2 SVGIG (reference sequence).

The rearrangement links TRBV9 to TRBJ2-5; TRBD2 agrees at 7 bases. Germline values: CDR1 SGDLS, CDR2 YYNGEE. CDR3 size: 18 residues. V lost 4 bases to trimming and J lost 7 bases; unmatched junction nucleotides: 22. CDR3 amino acids: CASSPTTGGRIKRGTQYF. CDR3 in DNA: TGTGCCAGCAGCCCCACGACCGGGGGGAGAATCAAAAGAGGGACCCAGTACTTC.

This clone was counted only a few times. The chain recombines TRBV21-1 with TRBJ2-1; the table's D call, TRBD2, has no DNA check behind it. TRBV21-1 is designated a pseudogene. The CDR3 contains 15 residues. The CDR3, as DNA: TGTGCCAGCAGCAAAGCAGGGAGATTCGGGGATGAGCAGTTCTTC. Translation: CASSKAGRFGDEQFF.

The chain recombines TRBV6-1 with TRBJ1-2, with a tentative D call TRBD1 (5 bases). CDR1 is MNHNS and CDR2 is SASEGT in the germline V gene. The CDR3 has 15 amino acids. The germline V and J ends were trimmed by 2 bases and 4 bases, with 14 bases remaining between them. The CDR3 protein is CASSERGGRGYGYTF. For the CDR3, the DNA is TGTGCCAGCAGTGAACGGGGGGGTCGGGGCTATGGCTACACCTTC.